The sequence of this T cell receptor beta chain was determined in a study of PD-1 blockade in classical Hodgkin lymphoma. Across the study: Nivolumab was given intravenously to patients at 3 mg/kg every 2 weeks. General study points: Exclusion was the outcome for patients who began nivolumab under 1 year after ASCT. Diminished baseline TCR diversity has been reported in newly diagnosed patients relative to healthy donors.

A word on this clone: The antigen remains unidentified.

Autologous stem cell transplantation was followed by relapse in every patient, and brentuximab vedotin exposure varied. Some clones are missing from TCRdb's copy, which holds only in-frame ones; the method was immunoSEQ multiplex PCR. The sample yields roughly 28,000 clones, 70% seen once. V lost 2 bases and J 4 bases, leaving 5 bases between the germline ends. This CDR3 comprises 12 residues. Per germline, CDR1 MRHNA and CDR2 SNTAGT. This sample comprised peripheral blood mononuclear cells (PBMCs), obtained before the second cycle of nivolumab. The chain is built from TRBV6-4 and TRBJ1-2, with D uncertain. The receptor was derived from a human donor with classical Hodgkin lymphoma. CDR3 DNA sequence: TGTGCCAGCAGTGACCCATTCTATGGCTACACCTTC. As protein: CASSDPFYGYTF.